This T cell receptor (beta chain) was captured by sequencing in a study of patients with pleural tuberculosis. This clonotype came up many times. One entry per CDR3 protein results from TCRdb running MiXCR on the reads. The table lists 45,000 to 60,000 distinct CDR3 sequences, 7.3% of them singletons. The TCR originated in a human donor with pleural tuberculosis.

CDR3 in DNA: TGTGCCAGCAGCAGAATAAGAGACACTGAAGCTTTCTTT. It specifies CASSRIRDTEAFF. This sequence joins TRBV6-1 and TRBJ1-1; D remains unclear. The CDR3 runs to 13 residues. In germline, CDR1 is MNHNS, CDR2 SASEGT. V was clipped by 6 bases and J by 3 bases, with 11 bases between them.